The 21 T cell receptor beta chains below all came from one sample that was sequenced in a study of CD4+ T cells in melanoma. Assay used: immunoSEQ multiplex PCR; TCRdb lists only in-frame clones, some missing. The repertoire holds 18,000 or so clones, over 70% seen once, with 5.4% in the top ten. The source material was cells from a culture (not recorded whether cultured in vitro). These receptor sequences come from a human donor with melanoma.

This rearrangement joins TRBV7-6 to TRBJ2-2; 7 bases align to TRBD2. The CDR3 is 17 residues long. V shed 5 bases and J 2 bases; nucleotides not matched to a gene: 11. Germline CDR1 and CDR2: SGHVS and FNYEAQ. The CDR3 sequence: CASSLTLGGRNTGELFF. In nucleotides, the CDR3 is TGTGCCAGCAGCCTTACACTGGGGGGGAGAAACACCGGGGAGCTGTTTTTT.

This rearrangement joins TRBV5-1 to TRBJ2-7; D is unresolved. Germline V CDR1 and CDR2: SGHRS, YFSETQ. The V gene lost 0 bases and the J gene lost 4 bases, with 11 bases spanning the gap. This CDR3 has 14 amino acids. CDR3 sequence (DNA): TGCGCCAGCAGCTTGGATACCCGCCCTTACGAGCAGTACTTC. Translation gives CASSLDTRPYEQYF.

This clone was seen only once. The chain uses TRBV6-4 and TRBJ2-3; D remains ambiguous. CDR3 length equals 13 residues. Germline CDR1 is MRHNA and CDR2 is SNTAGT. Trimming took off 6 bases at V and 6 bases at J, with 13 bases between the two ends. CDR3: CASSYDQVDTQYF. Here the CDR3 DNA reads TGTGCCAGCAGCTACGACCAGGTGGATACGCAGTATTTT.

This chain links TRBV9 with TRBJ1-2, with 10 bases matching TRBD1. There are 16 residues in the CDR3. Germline V lookup: CDR1 SGDLS, CDR2 YYNGEE. With V trimmed by 5 bases and J by 0 bases, 7 bases remained unmatched. CDR3 sequence (DNA): TGTGCCAGCAGTGCTAAGGACAGGGGGACTAACTATGGCTACACCTTC. This translates into CASSAKDRGTNYGYTF.

The J gene is TRBJ1-1, the V gene TRBV18; the match to TRBD1 covers 8 bases. Germline CDR1 is KGHSH and CDR2 is LQKENI. The CDR3 runs 13 residues. The V gene end was trimmed by 5 bases and the J gene end by 3 bases; junction bases not matched to a gene: 2. The CDR3 DNA follows: TGTGCCAGCTCAGGACAGGGCCACACTGAAGCTTTCTTT. Encoded protein: CASSGQGHTEAFF.

The chain combines TRBV7-9 with TRBJ1-1; no definite D call. The CDR3 has 13 amino acids. V lost 6 bases and J lost 1, with 9 bases in between. Germline values: CDR1 SEHNR, CDR2 FQNEAQ (reference sequence). The CDR3 DNA reads TGTGCCAGCAGTTCCCAGTCGAACACTGAAGCTTTCTTT. It codes for CASSSQSNTEAFF.

V and J are TRBV5-8 and TRBJ2-7, with D possibly being TRBD1 or TRBD2 (5 bases each). Germline lookup yields CDR1 SGHTS and CDR2 YDEGEE. V was shortened by 3 bases and J by 3 bases, with 16 bases between the two germline ends. This CDR3 spans 15 amino acids. Here the CDR3 DNA reads TGTGCCAGCAGCTCAACAGGCTATGGGGGCTACGAGCAGTACTTC. Residues: CASSSTGYGGYEQYF.

This clone was seen just once. The CDR3 sequence is CASSSPLTGYTEAFF. CDR3 in DNA: TGTGCCAGCAGCTCACCCTTGACAGGTTACACTGAAGCTTTCTTT. This sequence joins TRBV5-5 and TRBJ1-1; D might be TRBD1 (6 bases). The CDR3 covers 15 residues. Per germline, CDR1 SGHKS and CDR2 YYEKEE (reference sequence). V dropped 3 bases and J dropped 3 bases, with 15 bases sitting between them.

This sequence joins TRBV7-9 and TRBJ2-7; possibly TRBD1 or TRBD2 for D (6 bases each). V was trimmed by 3 bases and J by 5 bases, leaving 11 bases between them. The CDR3 covers 13 residues. Germline loops: CDR1 SEHNR, CDR2 FQNEAQ (reference sequence). The CDR3 spells CASSLVGGDEQYF. The CDR3 nucleotides are TGTGCCAGCAGCTTGGTCGGGGGCGACGAGCAGTACTTC.

A single count supports this clone. The chain joins TRBV30 to TRBJ2-3; the D is unclear. This CDR3 is built from 14 residues. The germline V and J ends were trimmed by 0 bases and 2 bases, with 9 bases remaining between them. CDR1 and CDR2 (germline): GTSNPN, SVGIG (reference sequence). Written as DNA, the CDR3 is TGTGCCTGGAGTGTGGCAAGGAACACAGATACGCAGTATTTT. Its protein product is CAWSVARNTDTQYF.

The V and J genes are TRBV7-2 and TRBJ1-2; D not resolved. CDR3 length: 15 residues. The V end lost 3 bases, the J end lost 1 base, and 12 bases lay between the germline ends. Germline V gives CDR1 SGHTA, CDR2 FQGNSA. CDR3 nucleotide sequence: TGTGCCAGCAGCTTCGAAGGGATTCTTAACTATGGCTACACCTTC. Protein product: CASSFEGILNYGYTF.

The J gene is TRBJ1-4, the V gene TRBV11-2, with 8 bases lining up with TRBD1. The CDR3 spans 16 residues. The V and J ends lost 2 bases and 4 bases, in that order; junction bases with no gene match: 6. The germline V gene has CDR1 SGHAT and CDR2 FQNNGV. The CDR3 DNA follows: TGTGCCAGCAGCTTATATACAGGGGGACTTAATGAAAAACTGTTTTTT. It translates to CASSLYTGGLNEKLFF.

The V and J genes are TRBV6-1 and TRBJ2-5, with 9 bases lining up with TRBD2. V was pared by 2 bases and J by 4 bases, with 11 bases of the junction left unmatched. The germline V gene has CDR1 MNHNS and CDR2 SASEGT. The CDR3 is 17 residues long. The CDR3 reads CASSERSGRGGTETQYF. The CDR3 DNA reads as TGTGCCAGCAGTGAAAGGTCCGGGCGGGGGGGCACAGAGACCCAGTACTTC.

The chain is built from TRBV7-2 and TRBJ1-3; D gene unclear. The V gene's germline CDR1 is SGHTA and CDR2 FQGNSA. V was trimmed by 7 bases and J by 4 bases, leaving 11 bases between them. The CDR3 is 13 residues long. The chain's CDR3 is CASTPTPGNTIYF. The CDR3 nucleotides are TGTGCCAGCACCCCGACCCCGGGAAACACCATATATTTT.

V and J are TRBV11-2 and TRBJ2-7, with TRBD2 matching 10 bases. Germline assignment: CDR1 SGHAT and CDR2 FQNNGV. This CDR3 has 17 amino acids. With V trimmed by 5 bases and J by 0 bases, 10 bases remained unmatched. CDR3 in DNA: TGTGCCAGCAGCGGTTTCCCTAGCGGGGGCTTCTCCTACGAGCAGTACTTC. Translating gives CASSGFPSGGFSYEQYF.

The sample holds one count of this clone. The chain carries TRBV9 and TRBJ2-4, with a weak D call TRBD1 (6 bases). Between the trimmed V and J ends, which lost 3 bases and 6 bases, there was a span of 25 bases. The CDR3 is 18 amino acids. In germline, CDR1 is SGDLS, CDR2 YYNGEE. In DNA, the CDR3 is TGTGCCAGCAGCGCACCAGGGACATCGGACCCCCTGCGAAACATTCAGTACTTC. This codes for CASSAPGTSDPLRNIQYF.

This chain links TRBV18 with TRBJ1-2; D possibly corresponds to TRBD1 (5 bases). CDR3 size: 15 residues. Trimming pared 3 bases from V and 6 bases from J, leaving 17 bases between. CDR1 is KGHSH and CDR2 is LQKENI in the germline V gene. The CDR3 sequence is CASSPIGGRLDGYTF. In DNA, the CDR3 is TGTGCCAGCTCACCTATCGGGGGTAGGCTTGATGGCTACACCTTC.

The chain combines TRBV29-1 with TRBJ1-5; 8 bases match TRBD1. Germline-derived CDR1 and CDR2 are SQVTM and ANQGSEA. V lost 5 bases and J lost 7; bases outside the gene matches: 7. CDR3 length: 13 amino acids. The DNA for the CDR3 is TGCAGCGTTAGGACAGGGTGGAACCAGCCCCAGCATTTT. Residues: CSVRTGWNQPQHF. The full variable domain, rest sourced from reference TRBV29-1 and TRBJ1-5, is SAVISQKPSRDICQRGTSLTIQCQVDSQVTMMFWYRQQPGQSLTLIATANQGSEATYESGFVIDKFPISRPNLTFSTLTVSNMSPEDSSIYLCSVRTGWNQPQHFGDGTRLSIL.

The chain is built from TRBV5-1 and TRBJ2-3; TRBD1 agrees at 8 bases. This CDR3 has 15 amino acids. Per germline, CDR1 SGHRS and CDR2 YFSETQ. Trimming took 4 bases from V and 5 from J; bases not matched to a gene: 9. The CDR3 loop is CASSSTTGARDTQYF. Here the CDR3 DNA reads TGCGCCAGCAGCAGTACGACAGGGGCAAGAGATACGCAGTATTTT.

The rearrangement joins TRBV5-1 to TRBJ2-7, with TRBD2 matching 12 bases. In germline, CDR1 is SGHRS, CDR2 YFSETQ. J was trimmed by 8 bases and V by 4 bases; bases with no gene match: 4. The CDR3 length is 13 residues. The CDR3 coding sequence is TGCGCCAGCAGCCCCGGGACTAGCGGGCAGCAGTACTTC. Protein product: CASSPGTSGQQYF.

The chain uses TRBV10-3 and TRBJ1-2; D call uncertain. The CDR3 has 15 residues. Germline V CDR1 and CDR2: ENHRY, SYGVKD. V lost 2 bases to trimming and J lost 4 bases, with 14 bases between them. Here the CDR3 reads CAISEDVGSGYGYTF. Written as DNA, the CDR3 is TGTGCCATCAGTGAGGATGTGGGGAGTGGCTATGGCTACACCTTC.